This T cell receptor (beta chain) was sequenced during a study of T cells after yellow fever vaccination. The length of the CDR3 is 16 residues. Trimming left V 4 bases short and J 3 bases short, with 15 bases between. The germline V gene has CDR1 MGHDK and CDR2 SYGVNS. MiXCR, run by TCRdb on the 5' RACE reads, gives a single entry per CDR3 protein. The table shows 150,000 to 200,000 distinct CDR3 sequences, with around 7.3% occurring only once. This clonotype was picked up many times. The chain couples TRBV25-1 to TRBJ2-2; the D is unclear. The receptor was derived from a man between 18 and 29 years old who received the YFV17D yellow fever vaccine. The source was CD4+ T cells sorted from PBMCs, collected 4 to 5 days after the first yellow fever vaccination. Here the CDR3 reads CASSGHGGWDTGELFF. The CDR3 region has the DNA TGTGCCAGCAGTGGACACGGCGGTTGGGACACCGGGGAGCTGTTTTTT.